The clone carrying this T cell receptor (beta chain) was picked up a small number of times. These data come from a study of regulatory T cells in long-lasting Graves disease. Described time point: newly diagnosed GD, antithyroid drugs for less than 3 months. From PBMCs, RNA was extracted and then used to make the TCR library. Patients came through an endocrinology department, and that department was in Xi'an, China. Construction of TCR beta libraries relied on iRepertoire HTBI primers and on Arm-PCR targeting CDR3 regions. TCRdb used MiXCR to reprocess the multiplex PCR reads, holding one entry per CDR3 protein. The table records 400,000 to 500,000 distinct CDR3 sequences, 16% of them present only once. The germline V gene encodes CDR1 SEHNR and CDR2 FQNEAQ (reference sequence). Trimming removed 8 bases at V and 5 bases at J, with 15 bases between. This CDR3 has 13 amino acids. This sample also belongs to another study, concerning T cells in Graves' hyperthyroidism and ophthalmopathy. As that report states: TCR CDR3 underwent first-round RT-PCR with the HTBI primer set.

J is TRBJ1-2 and V is TRBV7-9; no firm D call. This sequence originates from a woman between 18 and 29 years old with Graves disease. The material sequenced was peripheral blood mononuclear cells (PBMCs), taken at new diagnosis, from a patient treated with antithyroid drugs. The DNA for the CDR3 is TGTGCCAGCGGCCAATATTCCGATTATGGCTACACCTTC. This encodes CASGQYSDYGYTF.